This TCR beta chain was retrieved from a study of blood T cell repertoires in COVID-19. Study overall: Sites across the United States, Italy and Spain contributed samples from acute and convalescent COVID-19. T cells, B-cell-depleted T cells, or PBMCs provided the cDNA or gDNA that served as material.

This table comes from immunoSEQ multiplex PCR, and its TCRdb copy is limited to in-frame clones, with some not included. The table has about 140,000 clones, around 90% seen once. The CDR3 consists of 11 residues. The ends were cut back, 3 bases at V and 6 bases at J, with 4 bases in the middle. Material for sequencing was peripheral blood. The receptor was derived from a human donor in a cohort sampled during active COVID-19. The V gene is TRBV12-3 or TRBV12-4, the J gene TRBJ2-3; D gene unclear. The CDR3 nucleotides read TGTGCCAGCAGTTTCTCCGATACGCAGTATTTT. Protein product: CASSFSDTQYF.